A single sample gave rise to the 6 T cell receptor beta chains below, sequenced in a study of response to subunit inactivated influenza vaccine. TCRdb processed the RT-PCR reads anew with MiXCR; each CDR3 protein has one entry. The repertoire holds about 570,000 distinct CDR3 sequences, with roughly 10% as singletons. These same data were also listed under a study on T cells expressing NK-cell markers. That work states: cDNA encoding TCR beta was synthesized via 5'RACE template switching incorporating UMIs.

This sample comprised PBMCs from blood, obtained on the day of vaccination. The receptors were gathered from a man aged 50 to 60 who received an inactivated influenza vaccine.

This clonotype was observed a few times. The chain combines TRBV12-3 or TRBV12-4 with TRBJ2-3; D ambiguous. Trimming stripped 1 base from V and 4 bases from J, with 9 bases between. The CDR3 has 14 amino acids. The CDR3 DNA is TGTGCCAGCAGTTTAGTTGAATTCTCAGATACGCAGTATTTT. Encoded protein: CASSLVEFSDTQYF.

CDR3 protein: CSAGKTGPAGEQYF. The CDR3 nucleotides are TGCAGTGCTGGAAAGACAGGACCCGCGGGCGAGCAGTACTTC. The chain employs TRBV20-1 and TRBJ2-7, with TRBD1 as a possible D gene (6 bases). This CDR3 has 14 residues. From germline, CDR1 is DFQATT and CDR2 SNEGSKA (reference sequence). V dropped 5 bases and J dropped 6 bases, with 20 bases sitting between them.

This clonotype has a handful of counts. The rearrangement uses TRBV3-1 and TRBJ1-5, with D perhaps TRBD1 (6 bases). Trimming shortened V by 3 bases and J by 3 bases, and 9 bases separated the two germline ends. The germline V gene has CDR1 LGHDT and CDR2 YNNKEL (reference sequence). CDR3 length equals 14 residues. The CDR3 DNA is TGTGCCAGCAGCCACGGGACATACAATCAGCCCCAGCATTTT. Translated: CASSHGTYNQPQHF.

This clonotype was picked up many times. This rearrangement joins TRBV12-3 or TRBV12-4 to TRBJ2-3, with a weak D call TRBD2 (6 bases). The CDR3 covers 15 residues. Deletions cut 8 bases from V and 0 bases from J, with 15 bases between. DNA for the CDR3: TGTGCCAGCTTGTTGTCCGGGGGAAGCACAGATACGCAGTATTTT. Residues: CASLLSGGSTDTQYF.

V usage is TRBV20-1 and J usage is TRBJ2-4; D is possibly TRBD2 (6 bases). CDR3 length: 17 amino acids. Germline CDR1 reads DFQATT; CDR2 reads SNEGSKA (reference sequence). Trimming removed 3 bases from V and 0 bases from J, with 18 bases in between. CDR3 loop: CSARPPGVVVAKNIQYF. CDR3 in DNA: TGCAGTGCTAGGCCCCCGGGGGTGGTCGTAGCCAAAAACATTCAGTACTTC.

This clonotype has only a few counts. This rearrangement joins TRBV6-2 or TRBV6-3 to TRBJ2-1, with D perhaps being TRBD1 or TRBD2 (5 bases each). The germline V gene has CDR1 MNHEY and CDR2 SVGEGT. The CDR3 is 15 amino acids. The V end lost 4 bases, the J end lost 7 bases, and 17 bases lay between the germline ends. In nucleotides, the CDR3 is TGTGCCAGCAGTTCTCCCGGGACGACTATAAATGAGCAGTTCTTC. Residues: CASSSPGTTINEQFF.